Following are 13 T cell receptor beta chains from one sample sequenced in a study of cytomegalovirus exposure and HLA in healthy donors. The PCR used 60 Vbeta and 13 Jbeta primers. Sequencing was performed with immunoSEQ multiplex PCR; in TCRdb, only in-frame clones are kept and a portion is missing. This sample has 150,000 to 200,000 clones; about 75% occur once, and the top ten carry around 7.7%. Sequencing used PBMCs. All receptors come from a woman aged 40-49 years in good health and CMV-seropositive.

The chain combines TRBV19 with TRBJ2-5, with 7 bases fitting TRBD1. TRBJ2-7 explains the end of the DNA better; the J call may be wrong. This CDR3 is built from 17 residues. Germline loops: CDR1 LNHDA, CDR2 SQIVND (reference sequence). The CDR3 spells CASSIYKVGTVSYEQYF. CDR3 nucleotide sequence: TGTGCCAGTAGTATCTACAAGGTCGGGACAGTTTCCTACGAGCAGTACTTC.

The chain uses TRBV28 and TRBJ2-7; 7 nucleotides align to TRBD2. Germline V gene lookup returns CDR1 MDHEN and CDR2 SYDVKM. The CDR3 loop spans 16 amino acids. V shed 3 bases and J 7 bases; nucleotides not matched to a gene: 15. The CDR3 protein is CASSFSGGQPRGEQYF. For the CDR3, the DNA is TGTGCCAGCAGTTTTTCGGGGGGTCAGCCGCGGGGAGAGCAGTACTTC.

The rearrangement uses TRBV7-2 and TRBJ2-1, with TRBD2 as a possible D gene (6 bases). The CDR3 extends over 15 amino acids. Germline CDR1 is SGHTA and CDR2 is FQGNSA. V was cut by 5 bases and J by 0 bases, with 11 bases left in between. DNA of the CDR3: TGTGCCAGCAGCCCCTTAGCGGCCTCCTACAATGAGCAGTTCTTC. This codes for CASSPLAASYNEQFF.

The chain recombines TRBV25-1 with TRBJ2-3; 10 nucleotides match TRBD1. The CDR3 extends over 17 amino acids. Trimming at V came to 2 bases and at J to 7 bases, leaving 12 bases not matched to a gene. CDR1 and CDR2 (germline): MGHDK, SYGVNS. The CDR3 DNA is TGTGCCAGCAGTGAACCCGGGACAGGGGTTCGGGCTTATACGCAGTATTTT. It is translated as CASSEPGTGVRAYTQYF.

V is TRBV6-6 and J is TRBJ1-5, with a weak D call TRBD1 (5 bases). This CDR3 is 15 amino acids long. Trimming removed 4 bases at V and 0 bases at J, with 10 bases between. Per germline, CDR1 MNHNY and CDR2 SVGAGI (reference sequence). CDR3 DNA sequence: TGTGCCAGCAGTTTAGACGGACATAGCAATCAGCCCCAGCATTTT. It translates to CASSLDGHSNQPQHF.

The chain recombines TRBV28 with TRBJ2-1; 8 positions agree with TRBD2. This CDR3 spans 15 amino acids. Germline V lookup: CDR1 MDHEN, CDR2 SYDVKM. V trimming: 5 bases; J trimming: 9 bases; junction bases outside the gene matches: 12. CDR3 protein: CASSPGLALAAEQFF. The CDR3 DNA sequence: TGTGCCAGCAGTCCCGGACTAGCTTTGGCGGCTGAGCAGTTCTTC.

The rearrangement uses TRBV4-1 and TRBJ2-1, with TRBD2 matching 7 bases. The CDR3 totals 17 residues. The trim removed 0 bases at V and 0 bases at J, leaving 5 bases unmatched. Germline V gene lookup returns CDR1 MGHRA and CDR2 YSYEKL. CDR3 in amino acids: CASSQDRGGSSYNEQFF. CDR3 nucleotide sequence: TGCGCCAGCAGCCAAGATCGGGGAGGGAGCTCCTACAATGAGCAGTTCTTC.

The gene calls are TRBV9 and TRBJ1-1; weak D call: TRBD1 (5 bases). This CDR3 spans 14 amino acids. Trimming left V 2 bases short and J 4 bases short, with 12 bases between. Per germline, CDR1 SGDLS and CDR2 YYNGEE. CDR3 in DNA: TGTGCCAGCAGCGTGCAGGGATGGGGCACTGAAGCTTTCTTT. Translating it yields CASSVQGWGTEAFF. Complete variable domain (other parts from reference TRBV9 and TRBJ1-1): DSGVTQTPKHLITATGQRVTLRCSPRSGDLSVYWYQQSLDQGLQFLIQYYNGEERAKGNILERFSAQQFPDLHSELNLSSLELGDSALYFCASSVQGWGTEAFFGQGTRLTVV.

This clone has more than one count but fewer than ten. V is TRBV28 and J is TRBJ1-3; possible D gene TRBD1, 5 bases. Germline V CDR1 and CDR2: MDHEN, SYDVKM. The CDR3 length is 13 residues. The ends were cut back, 6 bases at V and 4 bases at J, with 10 bases in the middle. The CDR3 bases are TGTGCCAGCAGATTAAACAGGGGAAACACCATATATTTT. This encodes CASRLNRGNTIYF.

Comment on this clone: Other DNA sequences within the sample encode an identical CDR3. The genes are TRBV28 and TRBJ2-7, with TRBD1 matching over 7 bases. CDR1 is MDHEN, CDR2 SYDVKM, per germline. V trimming: 4 bases; J trimming: 4 bases; junction bases outside the gene matches: 7. The length of the CDR3 is 14 residues. In DNA form, the CDR3 reads TGTGCCAGCAGTTCCCCGGGACAGTCTTACGAGCAGTACTTC. Translation gives CASSSPGQSYEQYF.

A single count supports this clone. CDR3 loop: CASSSPGSGNEKLFF. The CDR3 DNA is TGTGCCAGCAGTTCCCCAGGATCGGGGAATGAAAAACTGTTTTTT. This chain uses TRBV6-5 with TRBJ1-4; D gene uncertain. Per the germline V gene, CDR1 is MNHEY and CDR2 is SVGAGI. This CDR3 region has 15 residues. With 4 bases removed from V and 5 bases from J, the gap between germline ends came to 14 bases.

The gene calls are TRBV11-2 and TRBJ2-2; TRBD2 might be the D (5 bases). Germline V gene data show CDR1 as SGHAT and CDR2 as FQNNGV. This CDR3 has 16 residues. V was pared by 2 bases and J by 5 bases, with 15 bases between. The CDR3: CASSLKGYGDTGELFF. CDR3 DNA sequence: TGTGCCAGCAGCTTAAAAGGGTACGGGGATACCGGGGAGCTGTTTTTT.

V usage is TRBV6-1 and J usage is TRBJ2-1; a weak D match, TRBD1 (6 bases). The V gene lost 4 bases and the J gene lost 12 bases, with 19 bases spanning the gap. Looked up from germline, CDR1 is MNHNS and CDR2 is SASEGT. CDR3 length equals 14 residues. Here the CDR3 reads CASSGDSGARGQFF. The CDR3, as DNA: TGTGCCAGCAGTGGCGACTCAGGGGCGAGGGGGCAGTTCTTC.